This TCR beta chain is from a study of blood T cell repertoires in COVID-19. Study as a whole: From T cells, B-cell-depleted T cells, or PBMCs came the material, which was cDNA or gDNA.

Sequenced by immunoSEQ multiplex PCR; TCRdb stores in-frame clones only, minus some. The data hold 150,000 to 200,000 clones, with 88% observed a single time. J gave up 6 bases and V 4 bases, and 2 bases lay outside the gene matches. Looked up from germline, CDR1 is LGHDT and CDR2 is YNNKEL (reference sequence). The CDR3 covers 14 residues. The sample taken for sequencing was peripheral blood. The source is a man aged 35-49 years with active or convalescent COVID-19. V is TRBV3-1 (or the pseudogene TRBV3-2) and J is TRBJ2-2; TRBD2 matches at 10 bases. As DNA, the CDR3 is TGTGCCAGCAGCCTCAGCGGGGGGGCCGGGGAGCTGTTTTTT. This sequence encodes CASSLSGGAGELFF.